The rows below give T cell receptor beta chains drawn from one sample of a study of T cell changes during pregnancy in multiple sclerosis. The assay was immunoSEQ multiplex PCR, and TCRdb's table has in-frame clones only and misses some. The sample holds about 110,000 clones; about 90% are singletons and the top ten take 1.5%. This sample comprised peripheral blood, obtained in the third trimester of pregnancy. The receptor source for this set is a female donor with multiple sclerosis, enrolled in a pregnancy study. Each CDR3 is given with its conserved first and last residue. Fields, in order: D gene, clone size, J gene, V gene, CDR3 protein, CDR3 DNA. The D gene is left open where the match is weak. Clone size is not always given. Where it is, it says once, few, many or a class for expanded clones.

d_gene: TRBD1; abundance: -; j_gene: TRBJ2-7; v_gene: TRBV2; CDR3aa: CASSQGQGFSEQYF; CDR3nt: TGTGCCAGCAGTCAGGGACAGGGGTTTAGCGAGCAGTACTTC
d_gene: TRBD1; abundance: -; j_gene: TRBJ1-2; v_gene: TRBV30; CDR3aa: CAQGDRDYGYTF; CDR3nt: TGTGCCCAGGGAGACAGGGACTATGGCTACACCTTC
d_gene: -; abundance: -; j_gene: TRBJ2-7; v_gene: TRBV6-1; CDR3aa: CASRTGDRTNEQYF; CDR3nt: TGTGCCAGCAGAACTGGCGACAGGACGAACGAGCAGTACTTC
d_gene: TRBD1; abundance: -; j_gene: TRBJ1-1; v_gene: TRBV28; CDR3aa: CASSFRQGREEAFF; CDR3nt: TGTGCCAGCAGTTTCCGACAGGGGAGGGAGGAAGCTTTCTTT
d_gene: TRBD1; abundance: -; j_gene: TRBJ2-1; v_gene: TRBV19; CDR3aa: CASSIGRDRTLNEQFF; CDR3nt: TGTGCCAGTAGTATAGGTAGGGACAGAACTTTAAATGAGCAGTTCTTC
d_gene: -; abundance: -; j_gene: TRBJ1-5; v_gene: TRBV6-5; CDR3aa: CASSPGVNQPQHF; CDR3nt: TGTGCCAGCAGTCCGGGGGTTAATCAGCCCCAGCATTTT
d_gene: TRBD2; abundance: -; j_gene: TRBJ2-3; v_gene: TRBV18; CDR3aa: CASSPTAGGFTDTQYF; CDR3nt: TGTGCCAGCTCACCAACGGCGGGAGGGTTCACAGATACGCAGTATTTT
d_gene: TRBD1; abundance: -; j_gene: TRBJ1-2; v_gene: TRBV6-1; CDR3aa: CASSPVPGQNYGYTF; CDR3nt: TGTGCCAGCAGCCCAGTACCGGGACAGAACTATGGCTACACCTTC
d_gene: -; abundance: -; j_gene: TRBJ1-6; v_gene: TRBV4-1; CDR3aa: CASSQDWGGPLHF; CDR3nt: TGCGCCAGCAGCCAAGATTGGGGGGGCCCCCTCCACTTT
d_gene: TRBD2; abundance: -; j_gene: TRBJ2-1; v_gene: TRBV28; CDR3aa: CASRQREALYNEQFF; CDR3nt: TGTGCCAGCAGACAACGGGAGGCCCTCTACAATGAGCAGTTCTTC
d_gene: -; abundance: once; j_gene: TRBJ1-4; v_gene: TRBV9; CDR3aa: CASSGGQSDAVATNEKLFF; CDR3nt: TGTGCCAGCAGCGGCGGACAGAGCGACGCGGTTGCAACTAATGAAAAACTGTTTTTT
d_gene: TRBD1; abundance: -; j_gene: TRBJ1-2; v_gene: TRBV6-5; CDR3aa: CASSYRGTGGYGYTF; CDR3nt: TGTGCCAGCAGTTACCGAGGGACAGGGGGGTATGGCTACACCTTC
d_gene: -; abundance: -; j_gene: TRBJ2-3; v_gene: TRBV28; CDR3aa: CASSSPRREAQYF; CDR3nt: TGTGCCAGCAGTTCCCCCCGGAGGGAGGCGCAGTATTTT
d_gene: -; abundance: -; j_gene: TRBJ2-7; v_gene: TRBV7-2; CDR3aa: CASSPNARLAIEQYF; CDR3nt: TGTGCCAGCAGCCCAAACGCCCGGCTAGCGATCGAGCAGTACTTC
d_gene: -; abundance: -; j_gene: TRBJ2-3; v_gene: TRBV10-3; CDR3aa: CAIGLPYSTDTQYF; CDR3nt: TGTGCCATCGGACTACCCTATAGCACAGATACGCAGTATTTT
d_gene: -; abundance: -; j_gene: TRBJ1-3; v_gene: TRBV14; CDR3aa: CASQRQAYLNTIYF; CDR3nt: TGTGCCAGTCAGCGACAGGCCTATCTAAACACCATATATTTT
d_gene: -; abundance: once; j_gene: TRBJ2-2; v_gene: TRBV7-2; CDR3aa: CASSQTRNTGELFF; CDR3nt: TGTGCCAGCAGCCAGACACGGAACACCGGGGAGCTGTTTTTT
d_gene: TRBD2; abundance: -; j_gene: TRBJ2-1; v_gene: TRBV6-4; CDR3aa: CASTREAGGQGEQFF; CDR3nt: TGTGCCAGCACCCGGGAAGCGGGAGGGCAAGGTGAGCAGTTCTTC
d_gene: TRBD1; abundance: -; j_gene: TRBJ1-1; v_gene: TRBV19; CDR3aa: CASSLTGVTEAFF; CDR3nt: TGTGCCAGTAGTTTGACAGGGGTGACTGAAGCTTTCTTT
d_gene: -; abundance: -; j_gene: TRBJ1-1; v_gene: TRBV28; CDR3aa: CASSPPGQNTEAFF; CDR3nt: TGTGCCAGCAGTCCTCCGGGACAGAACACTGAAGCTTTCTTT
d_gene: -; abundance: once; j_gene: TRBJ2-5; v_gene: TRBV19; CDR3aa: CASSILGGGETQYF; CDR3nt: TGTGCCAGTAGTATTTTGGGAGGGGGAGAGACCCAGTACTTC
d_gene: TRBD1; abundance: -; j_gene: TRBJ1-4; v_gene: TRBV6-1; CDR3aa: CASSEARGTGSNEKLFF; CDR3nt: TGTGCCAGCAGTGAAGCGAGGGGGACAGGGTCTAATGAAAAACTGTTTTTT
d_gene: -; abundance: -; j_gene: TRBJ2-2; v_gene: TRBV5-1; CDR3aa: CASSLAQGKNTGELFF; CDR3nt: TGCGCCAGCAGCTTGGCGCAGGGAAAGAACACCGGGGAGCTGTTTTTT
d_gene: TRBD2; abundance: -; j_gene: TRBJ2-2; v_gene: TRBV7-2; CDR3aa: CASSSGLAGTTGELFF; CDR3nt: TGTGCCAGCAGCTCGGGACTAGCGGGGACCACCGGGGAGCTGTTTTTT
d_gene: -; abundance: once; j_gene: TRBJ2-3; v_gene: TRBV28; CDR3aa: CASSESATDTQYF; CDR3nt: TGTGCCAGCAGTGAGAGCGCCACAGATACGCAGTATTTT
d_gene: TRBD1; abundance: -; j_gene: TRBJ2-3; v_gene: TRBV11-3; CDR3aa: CASSLGTASTDTQYF; CDR3nt: TGTGCCAGCAGCTTGGGGACAGCTAGCACAGATACGCAGTATTTT